Below are 8 T cell receptor beta chains sequenced from a single sample in a study of shared clonotypes between healthy human individuals (TCRdb year 2020). Library method: the immunoSEQ multiplex PCR assay. The clones in this table, taken by TCRdb from immuneACCESS, are in-frame only. Not every clone is retained; where verified, under half of the shortfall comes from an unresolved V gene, and the cause of the rest is unknown. In this sample the table shows over a million clones, more than 95% of which occur a single time. Together, the top ten hold approximately 1.1% of the sample. The sample taken for sequencing was naive CD4+ T cells sorted from blood. Taken with the paper, the label for cell subset or site translates to: CD45RA+ positively selected. The origin of the receptors is a man aged 25-45 years in good health.

Points on this clone: Other DNA sequences in this sample translate to the same CDR3. The chain is built from TRBV2 and TRBJ2-7; 7 bases fit TRBD2. The V segment lost 4 bases and the J segment 1 base; nucleotides outside the gene matches: 1. Germline assignment: CDR1 SNHLY and CDR2 FYNNEI. The CDR3 extends over 13 amino acids. CDR3 DNA: TGTGCCAGCAGTGGGGACTATTCCTACGAGCAGTACTTC. It is translated as CASSGDYSYEQYF. The full variable domain, rest sourced from reference TRBV2 and TRBJ2-7, is EPEVTQTPSHQVTQMGQEVILRCVPISNHLYFYWYRQILGQKVEFLVSFYNNEISEKSEIFDDQFSVERPDGSNFTLKIRSTKLEDSAMYFCASSGDYSYEQYFGPGTRLTVT.

For this clone: This CDR3 is also generated by other DNA sequences in the sample. The chain joins TRBV28 to TRBJ1-1; D is undetermined. The V end was cut by 5 bases, the J end by 2 bases, with 3 bases between. The CDR3 sequence is 11 residues long. Germline CDR1 reads MDHEN; CDR2 reads SYDVKM. In DNA form, the CDR3 reads TGTGCCAGCAGTAAAAACACTGAAGCTTTCTTT. Translation gives CASSKNTEAFF.

This chain joins TRBV7-8 and TRBJ2-7, with 12 bases aligning to TRBD2. The CDR3 has 20 amino acids. Germline V CDR1 and CDR2: SGHVS, FQNEAQ. The J segment lost 6 bases and the V segment lost 5 bases, leaving 23 bases of the junction unmatched. The CDR3 loop is CASSRDIPGLAGHRGSEQYF. The CDR3 nucleotides read TGTGCCAGCAGCCGGGACATTCCGGGACTAGCGGGCCATAGGGGCTCCGAGCAGTACTTC. Supplemented by reference TRBV7-8 and TRBJ2-7, the full variable domain reads GAGVSQSPRYKVAKRGQDVALRCDPISGHVSLFWYQQALGQGPEFLTYFQNEAQLDKSGLPSDRFFAERPEGSVSTLKIQRTQQEDSAVYLCASSRDIPGLAGHRGSEQYFGPGTRLTVT.

The chain links TRBV5-1 to TRBJ2-7; TRBD1 agrees at 9 bases. V dropped 5 bases and J dropped 5; count of bases not matched to a gene: 8. There are 14 residues in the CDR3. Germline CDR1 SGHRS, CDR2 YFSETQ. CDR3: CASRIAQGAHEQYF. DNA of the CDR3: TGCGCCAGCAGAATTGCACAGGGGGCCCACGAGCAGTACTTC.

The V gene is TRBV9, the J gene TRBJ2-5; D may correspond to TRBD1 or TRBD2 (6 bases each). This CDR3 comprises 14 residues. Trimming shortened V by 4 bases and J by 2 bases, and 12 bases separated the two germline ends. The germline gives CDR1 SGDLS, CDR2 YYNGEE. CDR3 in amino acids: CASSPGANQETQYF. CDR3 DNA: TGTGCCAGCAGCCCGGGGGCAAATCAAGAGACCCAGTACTTC.

The chain has TRBV7-9 and TRBJ2-3; TRBD2 matches 9 bases. With V trimmed by 3 bases and J by 5 bases, 9 bases remained unmatched. The germline V gene encodes CDR1 SEHNR and CDR2 FQNEAQ (reference sequence). This CDR3 contains 16 residues. The CDR3 DNA reads as TGTGCCAGCAGCTTCCCTGGGCGGGAGGGTGTAGATACGCAGTATTTT. Its protein product is CASSFPGREGVDTQYF. Full variable domain (remainder filled in from reference TRBV7-9 and TRBJ2-3): DTGVSQNPRHKITKRGQNVTFRCDPISEHNRLYWYRQTLGQGPEFLTYFQNEAQLEKSRLLSDRFSAERPKGSFSTLEIQRTEQGDSAMYLCASSFPGREGVDTQYFGPGTRLTVL.

V is TRBV10-3 and J is TRBJ2-7; TRBD2 matches at 10 bases. This CDR3 is built from 13 residues. The junction had 5 bases not matched to a gene; V was cut back by 8 bases and J by 4 bases. Germline-derived CDR1 and CDR2 are ENHRY and SYGVKD. The chain's CDR3 is CAIGLAEIYEQYF. The CDR3 bases are TGTGCCATCGGACTAGCGGAGATATACGAGCAGTACTTC.

V gene TRBV29-1 combines with J gene TRBJ1-1; D possibly corresponds to TRBD1 (6 bases). V was pared by 2 bases and J by 6 bases, with 13 bases between. CDR1 is SQVTM and CDR2 is ANQGSEA in the germline V gene. The CDR3 has 13 residues. The CDR3 reads CSVERGGASEAFF. The CDR3 coding sequence is TGCAGCGTTGAAAGGGGGGGGGCCTCTGAAGCTTTCTTT. The full variable domain, rest sourced from reference TRBV29-1 and TRBJ1-1, is SAVISQKPSRDICQRGTSLTIQCQVDSQVTMMFWYRQQPGQSLTLIATANQGSEATYESGFVIDKFPISRPNLTFSTLTVSNMSPEDSSIYLCSVERGGASEAFFGQGTRLTVV.